One T cell receptor (beta chain) is described in this entry. This specimen belongs to a study of CD8+ T cells in alopecia areata. About the study: Treated patients took oral tofacitinib at 5 to 10 mg twice daily.

Per the germline V gene, CDR1 is SGHTA and CDR2 is FQGNSA. The CDR3 sequence is 16 residues long. The V and J ends lost 6 bases and 1 base respectively, with 13 bases between them. RNA was extracted and reverse transcribed into cDNA as the sequencing template. The protocol was immunoSEQ multiplex PCR, while the TCRdb copy is restricted to in-frame clones and leaves out a portion. The top ten clones hold about 1.6% of a sample with about 210,000 clones, less than 75% of them seen once. Treatment specified: oral pan-JAK inhibitor, 5-10 mg twice daily. The TCR comes from a human donor with alopecia areata. J is TRBJ1-6 and V is TRBV7-2; D gene ambiguous. Sequencing used CD4+ T cells sorted from blood, obtained at week 4, from a patient treated with tofacitinib. As DNA, the CDR3 is TGTGCCAGCAGGCCGACGACTGGATCCTATAATTCACCCCTCCACTTT. The encoded protein is CASRPTTGSYNSPLHF. Drawing the rest from reference TRBV7-2 and TRBJ1-6, the complete variable domain is GAGVSQSPSNKVTEKGKDVELRCDPISGHTALYWYRQSLGQGLEFLIYFQGNSAPDKSGLPSDRFSAERTGGSVSTLTIQRTQQEDSAVYLCASRPTTGSYNSPLHFGNGTRLTVT.